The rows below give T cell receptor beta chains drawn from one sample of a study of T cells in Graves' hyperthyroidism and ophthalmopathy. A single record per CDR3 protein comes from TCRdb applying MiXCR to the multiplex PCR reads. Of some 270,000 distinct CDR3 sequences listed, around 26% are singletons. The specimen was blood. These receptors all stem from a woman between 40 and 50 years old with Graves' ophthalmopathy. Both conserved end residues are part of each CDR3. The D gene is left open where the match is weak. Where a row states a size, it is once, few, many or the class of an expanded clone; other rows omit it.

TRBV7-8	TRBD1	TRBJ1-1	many	CASSLARTGMGYTEAFF	TGTGCCAGCAGCTTAGCCCGGACAGGGATGGGGTACACTGAAGCTTTCTTT
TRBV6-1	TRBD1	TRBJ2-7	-	CASSLGTGTGFDEQYF	TGTGCCAGCAGCCTTGGGACCGGGACAGGGTTCGACGAGCAGTACTTC
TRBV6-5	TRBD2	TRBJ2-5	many	CASSYSTGGLRGETQYF	TGTGCCAGCAGTTACTCGACGGGAGGGCTCCGGGGGGAGACCCAGTACTTC
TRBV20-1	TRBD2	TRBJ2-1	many	CSARLLTSGNSYNEQFF	TGCAGTGCTAGACTACTTACTAGCGGAAACTCCTACAATGAGCAGTTCTTC
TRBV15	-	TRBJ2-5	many	CATSKAGSQGQYF	TGTGCCACCAGCAAGGCTGGTTCCCAGGGCCAGTACTTC
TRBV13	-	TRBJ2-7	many	CASSLAAEQYF	TGTGCCAGCAGCTTGGCGGCCGAGCAGTACTTC
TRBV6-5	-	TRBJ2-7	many	CASSYALVGAYGYEQYF	TGTGCCAGCAGTTACGCCCTCGTAGGGGCCTACGGCTACGAGCAGTACTTC
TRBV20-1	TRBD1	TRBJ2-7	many	CSATVTGSSYEQYF	TGCAGTGCAACGGTGACAGGGAGCTCCTACGAGCAGTACTTC
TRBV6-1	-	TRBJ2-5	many	CASSDTPQGETQYF	TGTGCCAGCAGCGACACTCCCCAAGGAGAGACCCAGTACTTC
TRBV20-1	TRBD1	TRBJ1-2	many	CSAGGQGQVYGYTF	TGCAGTGCTGGGGGACAGGGGCAAGTCTATGGCTACACCTTC
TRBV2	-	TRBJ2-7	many	CASSDTHYEQYF	TGTGCCAGCAGTGACACTCACTACGAGCAGTACTTC
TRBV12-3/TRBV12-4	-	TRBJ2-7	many	CASSPGLSYEQYF	TGTGCCAGCAGTCCGGGACTCTCCTACGAGCAGTACTTC
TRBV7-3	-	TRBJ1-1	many	CASSLTGGKSSEAFF	TGTGCCAGCAGCTTAACGGGGGGCAAAAGCAGTGAAGCTTTCTTT